These 5 T cell receptor beta chains were sequenced from one sample in a study of T cell responses to AZD1222 COVID-19 vaccine. TCRdb keeps only in-frame clones here, not all; method: immunoSEQ multiplex PCR. Among about 62,000 clones listed, 76% were seen once. Sequences were derived from peripheral blood, sampled on day 0 of AZD1222 vaccination. The receptor set was obtained from an adult in good health.

The chain couples TRBV21-1 to TRBJ1-1; the D segment call TRBD1 is taken from the table without a DNA check. TRBV21-1 is described as a pseudogene. The CDR3 has 16 amino acids. The CDR3 nucleotides are TGTGCCAGCAGCCTTCGGGTACAGGGGAGTTGCACTGAAGCTTTCTTT. Protein product: CASSLRVQGSCTEAFF.

The chain has TRBV7-2 and TRBJ1-6, with 12 nucleotides matching TRBD1. CDR1 and CDR2 from the germline V gene are SGHTA and FQGNSA. CDR3 size: 19 residues. V lost 1 base to trimming and J lost 0 bases; unmatched junction nucleotides: 4. CDR3 coding DNA: TGTGCCAGCAGCTTAGGCGGGACAGGGGGCTTCTCCTATAATTCACCCCTCCACTTT. This translates into CASSLGGTGGFSYNSPLHF. Based on the CDR3 plus reference TRBV7-2 and TRBJ1-6, the full variable domain is GAGVSQSPSNKVTEKGKDVELRCDPISGHTALYWYRQSLGQGLEFLIYFQGNSAPDKSGLPSDRFSAERTGGSVSTLTIQRTQQEDSAVYLCASSLGGTGGFSYNSPLHFGNGTRLTVT.

The chain joins TRBV24-1 to TRBJ2-3, with D uncertain. With 1 base removed from V and 3 bases from J, the gap between germline ends came to 4 bases. Per the germline V gene, CDR1 is KGHDR and CDR2 is SFDVKD. This CDR3 region has 13 residues. CDR3 sequence reads: CATSDFWTDTQYF. CDR3 DNA sequence: TGTGCCACCAGTGATTTTTGGACAGATACGCAGTATTTT.

This clone has more than one count but fewer than ten. This rearrangement joins TRBV27 to TRBJ2-1; D is unresolved. The CDR3 contains 14 residues. V was pared by 5 bases and J by 7 bases, with 15 bases between. Germline CDR1 MNHEY, CDR2 SMNVEV (reference sequence). CDR3 DNA: TGTGCCAGCAGTCCCCGCTCTGGCGCGAATGAGCAGTTCTTC. Residues: CASSPRSGANEQFF.

The chain links TRBV21-1 to TRBJ2-1; the D call in the table, TRBD2, was not verified against the DNA. TRBV21-1 is classified as a pseudogene. This CDR3 spans 16 amino acids. The CDR3 nucleotides are TGTGCCAGCAGCAAAGTGAACGGGGGGGCCGACAATGAGCAGTTCTTC. It encodes CASSKVNGGADNEQFF.